The 8 T cell receptor beta chains listed next were all sequenced from one sample in a study of shared clonotypes between healthy human individuals. The repertoire was sequenced with immunoSEQ multiplex PCR; TCRdb's copy has only in-frame clones and lacks some. The table records under 2.5 million clones, 92% of them present only once. Source material: naive CD4+ T cells from PBMCs. Subset in this sample: CD45RA+ positively selected. These receptors all come from a man aged 18 to 30 in good health. Some clones in this sample may be carry-over from other donors' samples.

V is TRBV4-1 and J is TRBJ1-4; D perhaps matches TRBD1 (6 bases). CDR1 is MGHRA, CDR2 YSYEKL, per germline. V gave up 2 bases and J gave up 6 bases, with 16 bases separating them. The CDR3 length is 16 residues. The CDR3 DNA reads TGCGCCAGCAGCCAAAAAAGGGGGGTGGGGGATGAAAAACTGTTTTTT. Residues: CASSQKRGVGDEKLFF.

The rearrangement joins TRBV6-1 to TRBJ2-5, with D possibly being TRBD1 (6 bases). The CDR3 totals 10 residues. Germline V gives CDR1 MNHNS, CDR2 SASEGT. V was clipped by 10 bases and J by 9 bases, with 12 bases between them. Here the CDR3 DNA reads TGTGCCACCTTTACAGGGCCCCAGTACTTC. It codes for CATFTGPQYF.

This clone has a single count. This chain uses TRBV7-2 with TRBJ2-4; 11 nucleotides align to TRBD2. Trimming at V came to 1 base and at J to 3 bases, leaving 8 bases not matched to a gene. Germline lookup yields CDR1 SGHTA and CDR2 FQGNSA. The CDR3 runs 18 residues. The chain's CDR3 is CASSLVSGRAGGKNIQYF. CDR3 DNA: TGTGCCAGCAGCTTAGTTAGCGGGAGGGCCGGGGGCAAAAACATTCAGTACTTC.

CDR3 residues: CASSNRDREETQYF. The CDR3 region has the DNA TGTGCCAGCAGCAACCGGGACAGAGAAGAGACCCAGTACTTC. V gene TRBV5-4 combines with J gene TRBJ2-5, with 7 positions matching TRBD1. The CDR3 loop spans 14 amino acids. The junction had 6 bases not matched to a gene; V was cut back by 4 bases and J by 3 bases. CDR1 and CDR2 from the germline V gene are SGHNT and YYREEE (reference sequence).

In the case of this clone: The same CDR3 can be traced to other DNA sequences in this sample. The chain is built from TRBV28 and TRBJ2-7; 8 positions agree with TRBD1. The CDR3 runs to 15 residues. Germline values: CDR1 MDHEN, CDR2 SYDVKM. V dropped 4 bases and J dropped 3; count of bases not matched to a gene: 8. The CDR3 sequence: CASSSPGTGGYEQYF. DNA of the CDR3: TGTGCCAGCAGTTCCCCCGGGACAGGTGGCTACGAGCAGTACTTC.

This chain uses TRBV2 with TRBJ1-2; 9 positions match TRBD1. In germline, CDR1 is SNHLY, CDR2 FYNNEI. This CDR3 spans 13 amino acids. Trimming cost V 1 base and J 6 bases; bases outside gene matches: 0. The chain's CDR3 is CASSEGTGDGYTF. CDR3 bases: TGTGCCAGCAGTGAAGGGACAGGGGATGGCTACACCTTC.

Notes on this clone: Other DNA sequences of this sample code for an identical CDR3. This sequence joins TRBV28 and TRBJ2-3; D gene uncertain. The CDR3 is made up of 14 amino acids. Trimming left V 2 bases short and J 1 base short, with 7 bases between. Per the germline V gene, CDR1 is MDHEN and CDR2 is SYDVKM. The CDR3 loop reads CASSLGRRTDTQYF. CDR3 DNA sequence: TGTGCCAGCAGTTTAGGCCGTCGCACAGATACGCAGTATTTT.

The chain has TRBV6-5 and TRBJ1-2; maybe TRBD1 (5 bases). V lost 5 bases and J lost 5, with 12 bases in between. This CDR3 is built from 13 residues. Per the germline V gene, CDR1 is MNHEY and CDR2 is SVGAGI. The CDR3 region is CASSRDGIYGYTF. The CDR3 nucleotides read TGTGCCAGCAGTCGGGACGGAATATATGGCTACACCTTC.